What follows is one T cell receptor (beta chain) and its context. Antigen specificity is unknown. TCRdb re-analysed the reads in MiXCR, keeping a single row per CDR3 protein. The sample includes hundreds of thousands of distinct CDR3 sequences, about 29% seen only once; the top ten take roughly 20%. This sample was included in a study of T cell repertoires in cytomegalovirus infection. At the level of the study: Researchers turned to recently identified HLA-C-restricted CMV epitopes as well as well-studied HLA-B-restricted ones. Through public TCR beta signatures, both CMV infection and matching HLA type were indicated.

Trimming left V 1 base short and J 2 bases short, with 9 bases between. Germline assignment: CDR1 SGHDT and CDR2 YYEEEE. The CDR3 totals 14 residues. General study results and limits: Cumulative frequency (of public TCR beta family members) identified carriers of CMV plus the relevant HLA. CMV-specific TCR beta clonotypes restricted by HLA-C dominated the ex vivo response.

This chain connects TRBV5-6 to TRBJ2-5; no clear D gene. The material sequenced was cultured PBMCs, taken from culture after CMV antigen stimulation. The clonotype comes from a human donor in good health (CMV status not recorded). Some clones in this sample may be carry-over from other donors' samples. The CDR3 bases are TGTGCCAGCAGCTTGAACCCTCTTCAAGAGACCCAGTACTTC. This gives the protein CASSLNPLQETQYF.